This T cell receptor (beta chain) was recorded in a study of blood T cell repertoires in COVID-19. Study information: PBMCs, B-cell-depleted T cells, or T cells were the source of the cDNA or gDNA that made up the material.

This CDR3 comprises 16 residues. Germline CDR1 and CDR2: KGHSH and LQKENI. The ends lost 6 bases at V and 6 bases at J; junction bases unmatched: 9. As originally analysed: Estimation of nucleated cell counts relied on the amplification of reference gene primers. Clones were read by immunoSEQ multiplex PCR, and TCRdb kept only the in-frame ones, dropping some. That table gives V, J and clone size, and the DNA gave D and trimming. The table has some 130,000 clones, approximately 85% seen once. The V call is TRBV18, the J call TRBJ2-3; TRBD2 agrees at 13 bases. The clonotype originates from an elderly man with acute or convalescent COVID-19. The sample comprised peripheral blood. CDR3 amino acids: CASSYRTSGRADTQYF. The CDR3 nucleotides read TGTGCCAGCTCCTACCGGACTAGCGGGAGAGCCGATACGCAGTATTTT.